These 18 T cell receptor beta chains originate from one sample sequenced in a study of vaccination and CD4 T cells after COVID-19. These receptors lack a known antigen. Oncomine TCR Beta short-read sequencing was applied to DNA from cultured CD4+ T cells. TCRdb used MiXCR to reprocess the PCR reads, holding one entry per CDR3 protein. The sample consists of 20,000 to 25,000 distinct CDR3 sequences, less than 35% of them appearing once. Time point defined: late sampling 161 to 241 days after vaccination in a few convalescent patients. As for treatment: roughly ten-day PBMC culture with coronavirus spike peptide pools or control peptides (ViraFEST assay). The material was CD4+ T cells from blood, cultured in vitro, obtained about 7 months after SARS-CoV-2 vaccination. All receptors derive from a human donor who had recovered from COVID-19.

The chain has TRBV6-1 and TRBJ2-5; 15 positions match TRBD2. The V and J ends lost 2 bases and 4 bases, in that order; junction bases with no gene match: 8. The CDR3 sequence is 18 residues long. Germline CDR1 and CDR2: MNHNS and SASEGT. CDR3 in DNA: TGTGCCAGCAGTGAACTCCCGGGACTAGCGGGAGGAAGAGAGACCCAGTACTTC. Protein: CASSELPGLAGGRETQYF.

The gene calls are TRBV21-1 and TRBJ1-1; TRBD1, as called in the table, went unchecked against the DNA. TRBV21-1 is shown as a pseudogene. The CDR3 runs to 16 residues. The CDR3 bases are TGTGCCAGCAGCAAAGAAGGAGCCAGGGTGGACACTGAAGCTTTCTTT. It codes for CASSKEGARVDTEAFF.

The J gene is TRBJ1-2, the V gene TRBV6-5; perhaps TRBD1 as D (6 bases). This CDR3 has 14 residues. The germline V and J ends were trimmed by 4 bases and 7 bases, with 16 bases remaining between them. Per the germline V gene, CDR1 is MNHEY and CDR2 is SVGAGI. CDR3 nucleotide sequence: TGTGCCAGCAGTTCCGAGGGGGAAAAGCGTGGCTACACCTTC. Translating it yields CASSSEGEKRGYTF.

The chain links TRBV7-3 to TRBJ2-1; TRBD2 might be the D (5 bases). The CDR3 sequence is 16 residues long. Germline V gene sequence: CDR1 SGHTA, CDR2 FQGTGA. Trimming stripped 5 bases from V and 0 bases from J, with 14 bases between. The DNA for the CDR3 is TGTGCCAGCAGCCCCACCCTAGCCCGCTCCTACAATGAGCAGTTCTTC. This translates into CASSPTLARSYNEQFF.

CDR3 region: CASYGDRRNNEQFF. For the CDR3, the DNA is TGTGCCAGCTATGGGGACAGGCGCAACAATGAGCAGTTCTTC. The rearrangement links TRBV27 to TRBJ2-1; 8 nucleotides align to TRBD1. CDR3 size: 14 residues. With V trimmed by 8 bases and J by 5 bases, 8 bases remained unmatched. Per the germline V gene, CDR1 is MNHEY and CDR2 is SMNVEV (reference sequence).

V usage is TRBV7-2 and J usage is TRBJ2-7; D ambiguous. This CDR3 is 13 amino acids long. Trimming removed 2 bases at V and 3 bases at J, with 8 bases between. From germline, CDR1 is SGHTA and CDR2 FQGNSA. Here the CDR3 DNA reads TGTGCCAGCAGCTTATTAGGAAACTACGAGCAGTACTTC. It yields the protein CASSLLGNYEQYF.

The V call is TRBV6-1, the J call TRBJ2-7, with 8 bases matching TRBD2. This CDR3 is 15 amino acids long. The germline V gene has CDR1 MNHNS and CDR2 SASEGT. V lost 4 bases and J lost 1; bases outside the gene matches: 6. CDR3 loop: CASSVGSGSSYEQYF. CDR3 DNA: TGTGCCAGCAGTGTTGGAAGCGGGAGTTCCTACGAGCAGTACTTC.

V and J are TRBV6-1 and TRBJ1-1; D gene ambiguous. Trimming took 6 bases from V and 0 from J, leaving 20 bases between them. Germline values: CDR1 MNHNS, CDR2 SASEGT. CDR3 length: 17 residues. The CDR3 sequence: CASSVSPTTPLNTEAFF. Here the CDR3 DNA reads TGTGCCAGCAGCGTTAGCCCGACAACCCCCTTGAACACTGAAGCTTTCTTT.

The rearrangement uses TRBV12-3 or TRBV12-4 and TRBJ1-5; possibly TRBD1 for D (5 bases). Trimming removed 5 bases from V and 6 bases from J, with 11 bases in between. This CDR3 is 13 amino acids long. In DNA, the CDR3 is TGTGCCAGCAGTGCGCTCCAGGGTCAGCCCCAGCATTTT. Protein product: CASSALQGQPQHF.

This clonotype appeared once. V is TRBV28 and J is TRBJ2-3; 12 bases match TRBD1. The CDR3 covers 14 residues. Germline CDR1 MDHEN, CDR2 SYDVKM. Losses at the gene ends were 7 bases for V and 6 bases for J; bases not matched to a gene: 5. CDR3 sequence: CASKGQGAPDTQYF. CDR3 nucleotides: TGTGCCAGCAAGGGACAGGGGGCGCCTGATACGCAGTATTTT.

V and J are TRBV7-8 and TRBJ2-7, with D uncertain. The ends were cut back, 5 bases at V and 0 bases at J, with 11 bases in the middle. Looked up from germline, CDR1 is SGHVS and CDR2 is FQNEAQ. The CDR3 has 14 residues. CDR3 bases: TGTGCCAGCAGCATGGACCGGAGCTCCTACGAGCAGTACTTC. This sequence encodes CASSMDRSSYEQYF.

This clonotype occurred a few times. The genes are TRBV24-1 and TRBJ1-5; perhaps TRBD1 as D (5 bases). CDR3 length: 16 residues. V shed 4 bases and J shed 3 bases, with 15 bases lying between them. Germline loops: CDR1 KGHDR, CDR2 SFDVKD. CDR3 sequence reads: CATSDQTGQYNQPQHF. The CDR3 region has the DNA TGTGCCACCAGTGACCAAACAGGTCAGTACAATCAGCCCCAGCATTTT.

This rearrangement joins TRBV20-1 to TRBJ2-1; 9 bases match TRBD1. Germline-derived CDR1 and CDR2 are DFQATT and SNEGSKA (reference sequence). The CDR3 length is 16 residues. The ends lost 2 bases at V and 5 bases at J; junction bases unmatched: 10. The CDR3 loop reads CSARNPQGAVNNEQFF. Here the CDR3 DNA reads TGCAGTGCTAGAAACCCACAGGGGGCGGTCAACAATGAGCAGTTCTTC.

This sequence joins TRBV28 and TRBJ2-1; TRBD2 matches 7 bases. V lost 4 bases and J lost 7; bases outside the gene matches: 13. The germline V gene encodes CDR1 MDHEN and CDR2 SYDVKM. The CDR3 sequence is 16 residues long. The CDR3 protein is CASSSAAGVAENEQFF. CDR3 nucleotide sequence: TGTGCCAGCAGTTCGGCGGCGGGAGTTGCGGAGAATGAGCAGTTCTTC.

The V call is TRBV7-9, the J call TRBJ2-7; 9 nucleotides agree with TRBD1. Germline trimming cut 5 bases from V and 5 bases from J; bases unmatched to any gene: 1. Germline-derived CDR1 and CDR2 are SEHNR and FQNEAQ (reference sequence). The CDR3 extends over 12 amino acids. Here the CDR3 reads CASSRTGDEQYF. In DNA, the CDR3 is TGTGCCAGCAGCCGGACAGGGGACGAGCAGTACTTC.

The chain employs TRBV7-6 and TRBJ2-1, with 10 bases matching TRBD2. The germline gives CDR1 SGHVS, CDR2 FNYEAQ. There are 15 residues in the CDR3. Trimming at V came to 5 bases and at J to 9 bases, leaving 10 bases not matched to a gene. CDR3 sequence reads: CASSPASGRASEQFF. The CDR3, as DNA: TGTGCCAGCAGCCCCGCGAGCGGGAGGGCCAGTGAGCAGTTCTTC.

The rearrangement links TRBV20-1 to TRBJ2-7; D is ambiguous. Germline V gene sequence: CDR1 DFQATT, CDR2 SNEGSKA (reference sequence). The CDR3 runs 15 residues. V lost 3 bases and J lost 6, with 21 bases in between. The CDR3 DNA follows: TGCAGTGCTAGCCCCTTTAACCCACAGAGGAGCGAGCAGTACTTC. Amino acid sequence: CSASPFNPQRSEQYF.

Only a few counts were recorded for this clonotype. This chain joins TRBV10-3 and TRBJ2-7, with 11 bases that match TRBD2. Trimming removed 6 bases from V and 3 bases from J; junction bases left unmatched: 4. Germline CDR1 and CDR2: ENHRY and SYGVKD. The CDR3 contains 14 residues. The CDR3 protein is CAIRDGTSGYEQYF. The CDR3 DNA reads TGTGCCATCAGGGACGGGACTAGCGGCTACGAGCAGTACTTC.